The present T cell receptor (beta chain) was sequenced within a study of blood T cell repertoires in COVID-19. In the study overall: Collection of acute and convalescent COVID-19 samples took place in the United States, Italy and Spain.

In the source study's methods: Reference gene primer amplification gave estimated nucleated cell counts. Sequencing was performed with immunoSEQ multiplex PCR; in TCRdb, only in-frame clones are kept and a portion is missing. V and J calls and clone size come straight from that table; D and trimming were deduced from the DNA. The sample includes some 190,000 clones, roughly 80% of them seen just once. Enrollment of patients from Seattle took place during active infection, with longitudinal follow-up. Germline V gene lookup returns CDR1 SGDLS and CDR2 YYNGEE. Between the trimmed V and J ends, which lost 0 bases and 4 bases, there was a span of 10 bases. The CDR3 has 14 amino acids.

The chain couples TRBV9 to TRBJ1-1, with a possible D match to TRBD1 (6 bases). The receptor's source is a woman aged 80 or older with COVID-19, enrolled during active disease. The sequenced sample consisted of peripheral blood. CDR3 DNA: TGTGCCAGCAGCGTAGCCCAGGGGAGCACTGAAGCTTTCTTT. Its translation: CASSVAQGSTEAFF.